One T cell receptor (beta chain) is described in this entry. The data were obtained in a study of blood T cell repertoires in COVID-19. In the study overall: Spain, Italy and the United States supplied samples that represented acute and convalescent COVID-19. PBMCs, B-cell-depleted T cells, or T cells were the source of the cDNA or gDNA that made up the material.

In the original workflow: Quantification of nucleated cells was approximated via reference gene primer amplification. TCRdb keeps only in-frame clones here, not all; method: immunoSEQ multiplex PCR. V, J and clone size are those of that table, while D and trimming were read from the DNA. The sample yields approximately 470,000 clones, 70% to 90% seen once. V shed 2 bases and J 10 bases; nucleotides not matched to a gene: 9. The germline gives CDR1 MNHEY, CDR2 SVGAGI. The CDR3 has 15 amino acids. What was sequenced was peripheral blood. The chain links TRBV6-5 to TRBJ2-1, with 9 nucleotides matching TRBD1. The receptor was derived from a human donor in a cohort sampled during active COVID-19. CDR3 bases: TGTGCCAGCAGTTACCATAGTGACAGGGGGAAAGAGCAGTTCTTC. Its protein is CASSYHSDRGKEQFF.